The 32 T cell receptor beta chains listed next were all sequenced from one sample in a study of cytomegalovirus exposure and HLA in healthy donors. The PCR used 60 Vbeta and 13 Jbeta primers. Repertoires were generated with immunoSEQ multiplex PCR, while TCRdb's copy carries only in-frame clones and drops some. This table holds 150,000 or so clones, around four fifths found once. The specimen was PBMCs. The receptors shown here come from a female donor in good health and CMV-seronegative.

V is TRBV30 and J is TRBJ2-1, with D maybe TRBD2 (5 bases). Trimming took off 3 bases at V and 7 bases at J, with 10 bases between the two ends. The CDR3 extends over 12 amino acids. Germline CDR1 and CDR2: GTSNPN and SVGIG (reference sequence). CDR3 protein: CAWSPGRNEQFF. CDR3 in DNA: TGTGCCTGGAGCCCGGGAAGGAATGAGCAGTTCTTC. Complete variable domain (other parts from reference TRBV30 and TRBJ2-1): SQTIHQWPATLVQPVGSPLSLECTVEGTSNPNLYWYRQAAGRGLQLLFYSVGIGQISSEVPQNLSASRPQDRQFILSSKKLLLSDSGFYLCAWSPGRNEQFFGPGTRLTVL.

This clone was counted only a few times. This rearrangement joins TRBV2 to TRBJ2-7; D is possibly TRBD2 (6 bases). The CDR3 has 16 amino acids. Trimming took 5 bases from V and 5 from J, leaving 22 bases between them. Per germline, CDR1 SNHLY and CDR2 FYNNEI. CDR3 region: CASSPVGAGGGNEQYF. As DNA, the CDR3 is TGTGCCAGCAGTCCGGTAGGGGCGGGCGGAGGGAACGAGCAGTACTTC.

This sequence joins TRBV28 and TRBJ1-2; 7 nucleotides match TRBD1. Unmatched junction bases numbered 5, after V lost 6 bases and J lost 4 bases. The CDR3 spans 13 residues. In germline, CDR1 is MDHEN, CDR2 SYDVKM. This chain's CDR3 is CASRVTGPYGYTF. The CDR3 region has the DNA TGTGCCAGCAGGGTGACAGGGCCCTATGGCTACACCTTC.

The CDR3 sequence: CSVNEGALNTEAFF. The CDR3 DNA is TGCAGCGTTAATGAGGGGGCCCTGAACACTGAAGCTTTCTTT. The chain uses TRBV29-1 and TRBJ1-1, with 7 bases that match TRBD1. Germline V lookup: CDR1 SQVTM, CDR2 ANQGSEA. The CDR3 spans 14 residues. Germline trimming cut 5 bases from V and 0 bases from J; bases unmatched to any gene: 6.

This rearrangement joins TRBV5-1 to TRBJ1-1; D call uncertain. The germline CDR1 and CDR2 sequences are SGHRS and YFSETQ. The V end lost 5 bases, the J end lost 1 base, and 15 bases lay between the germline ends. This CDR3 spans 15 amino acids. CDR3 region: CASSPLDSRNTEAFF. The CDR3 coding sequence is TGCGCCAGCAGTCCCCTGGACTCTCGGAACACTGAAGCTTTCTTT.

The chain recombines TRBV11-3 with TRBJ2-1, with 8 bases matching TRBD2. This CDR3 comprises 15 residues. CDR1 is SGHNT and CDR2 is YENEEA in the germline V gene. J lost 6 bases, V lost 5 bases, and 9 bases had no gene match. CDR3: CASSGPGLGGNEQFF. The CDR3 DNA reads TGTGCCAGCAGCGGCCCGGGACTAGGTGGCAATGAGCAGTTCTTC.

The J gene is TRBJ2-7, the V gene TRBV7-9, with D tentatively TRBD1 (6 bases). V was shortened by 10 bases and J by 0 bases, with 13 bases between the two germline ends. CDR1 is SEHNR, CDR2 FQNEAQ, per germline (reference sequence). This CDR3 has 13 residues. For the CDR3, the DNA is TGTGCCACCCGATCGACAGGCTCCTACGAGCAGTACTTC. This encodes CATRSTGSYEQYF. Together with reference TRBV7-9 and TRBJ2-7, the CDR3 gives the full variable domain: DTGVSQNPRHKITKRGQNVTFRCDPISEHNRLYWYRQTLGQGPEFLTYFQNEAQLEKSRLLSDRFSAERPKGSFSTLEIQRTEQGDSAMYLCATRSTGSYEQYFGPGTRLTVT.

J is TRBJ1-1 and V is TRBV5-1; D may be TRBD1 (5 bases). V was pared by 3 bases and J by 11 bases, with 20 bases between. This CDR3 spans 14 amino acids. CDR1 SGHRS and CDR2 YFSETQ come from the germline V gene. CDR3 coding DNA: TGCGCCAGCAGCTCGTTAACAGGCGGCTCTGCGGCTTTCTTT. The encoded protein is CASSSLTGGSAAFF.

The V gene is TRBV2, the J gene TRBJ2-3, with 10 bases that match TRBD2. Per germline, CDR1 SNHLY and CDR2 FYNNEI. CDR3 size: 15 residues. The V gene end was trimmed by 7 bases and the J gene end by 4 bases; junction bases not matched to a gene: 8. The CDR3 is CASTETSGVPDTQYF. For the CDR3, the DNA is TGTGCCAGCACCGAAACTAGCGGGGTGCCAGATACGCAGTATTTT. Supplemented by reference TRBV2 and TRBJ2-3, the full variable domain reads EPEVTQTPSHQVTQMGQEVILRCVPISNHLYFYWYRQILGQKVEFLVSFYNNEISEKSEIFDDQFSVERPDGSNFTLKIRSTKLEDSAMYFCASTETSGVPDTQYFGPGTRLTVL.

The chain couples TRBV11-2 to TRBJ1-4; a weak D match, TRBD1 (5 bases). CDR3 length equals 14 residues. The V gene lost 3 bases and the J gene lost 8 bases, with 13 bases spanning the gap. CDR1 is SGHAT, CDR2 FQNNGV, per germline. The CDR3 nucleotides are TGTGCCAGCAGCTTCGGCTGGGGGGAAGAAAAACTGTTTTTT. Protein sequence: CASSFGWGEEKLFF.

This clone was seen a handful of times. The chain recombines TRBV29-1 with TRBJ1-2, with unresolved D. Germline V gives CDR1 SQVTM, CDR2 ANQGSEA. The CDR3 consists of 12 residues. V lost 4 bases and J lost 2, with 8 bases in between. The DNA of the CDR3 is TGCAGCGTTGGCGGGTCGAACTATGGCTACACCTTC. Its protein product is CSVGGSNYGYTF.

This clone has more than one count but fewer than ten. This sequence joins TRBV27 and TRBJ2-1, with 8 nucleotides matching TRBD2. Germline CDR1 MNHEY, CDR2 SMNVEV (reference sequence). Trimming took 2 bases from V and 10 from J; bases not matched to a gene: 13. The CDR3 extends over 16 amino acids. The CDR3 protein is CASSLRMTGGTGEQFF. The CDR3, as DNA: TGTGCCAGCAGTTTAAGGATGACGGGAGGGACGGGCGAGCAGTTCTTC.

In DNA, the CDR3 is TGTGCCTCCTCTCGGCAGGGGGCGGCTGGCACAGGGAACAATGAGCAGTTCTTC. Translating gives CASSRQGAAGTGNNEQFF. This chain connects TRBV2 to TRBJ2-1; 8 positions agree with TRBD1. This CDR3 is 18 amino acids long. CDR1 and CDR2 (germline): SNHLY, FYNNEI. The ends lost 11 bases at V and 5 bases at J; junction bases unmatched: 23.

This sequence joins TRBV21-1 and TRBJ2-1; TRBD2, the D gene given by the table, was not confirmed from the DNA. TRBV21-1 is a listed pseudogene. This CDR3 spans 15 amino acids. CDR3 DNA: TGTGCCAGCAGCGCACCATCTACCTCCTACAATGAGCAGTTCTTC. Amino acids: CASSAPSTSYNEQFF.

This CDR3 reads CASAIAGGESEAFF. As DNA, the CDR3 is TGCGCCAGCGCAATAGCAGGGGGTGAGTCTGAAGCTTTCTTT. The J gene is TRBJ1-1, the V gene TRBV5-1; 7 bases fit TRBD1. The trim removed 7 bases at V and 6 bases at J, leaving 12 bases unmatched. Germline V gene sequence: CDR1 SGHRS, CDR2 YFSETQ. The length of the CDR3 is 14 residues.

Of note for this clone: At one end the junction does not follow the germline gene, possibly because of a read error. The V gene is TRBV6-5, the J gene TRBJ1-6; no definite D call. The CDR3 has 13 amino acids. The germline CDR1 and CDR2 sequences are MNHEY and SVGAGI. The CDR3 nucleotides are TGTGCCGGCAGTTACGGAAGGAGCTCACCCCTCCACTTT. Translating gives CAGSYGRSSPLHF.

This clone has a single count. V gene TRBV5-6 combines with J gene TRBJ1-1; D is unclear. Trimming took 1 base from V and 1 from J, leaving 11 bases between them. The CDR3 covers 15 residues. CDR1 is SGHDT, CDR2 YYEEEE, per germline. Here the CDR3 reads CASSLREGKNTEAFF. CDR3 DNA sequence: TGTGCCAGCAGCTTGAGGGAGGGAAAGAACACTGAAGCTTTCTTT.

Comment on this clone: Distinct nucleotide sequences in the sample also encode this CDR3. The rearrangement links TRBV10-3 to TRBJ1-2; no clear D gene. CDR1 and CDR2 from the germline V gene are ENHRY and SYGVKD. The germline V and J ends were trimmed by 6 bases and 3 bases, with 14 bases remaining between them. The CDR3 sequence is 14 residues long. The CDR3 nucleotides read TGTGCCATCAGCGAGGGAGGAGGCGACTATGGCTACACCTTC. Residues: CAISEGGGDYGYTF.

The chain joins TRBV30 to TRBJ1-2; unclear D gene. V shed 5 bases and J shed 3 bases, with 13 bases lying between them. Germline lookup yields CDR1 GTSNPN and CDR2 SVGIG (reference sequence). This CDR3 has 13 residues. The CDR3 spells CAWGTYVDYGYTF. The CDR3 region has the DNA TGTGCCTGGGGTACCTATGTGGACTATGGCTACACCTTC.

The chain recombines TRBV30 with TRBJ1-6; D call uncertain. The CDR3 runs 14 residues. V was pared by 4 bases and J by 3 bases, with 10 bases between. Germline assignment: CDR1 GTSNPN and CDR2 SVGIG (reference sequence). This CDR3 is CAWILSGYNSPLHF. CDR3 nucleotide sequence: TGTGCCTGGATCCTAAGTGGCTATAATTCACCCCTCCACTTT.

This clone appeared a few times. The chain combines TRBV28 with TRBJ1-1, with D possibly TRBD1 on 5 matching bases. This CDR3 comprises 12 residues. Germline V gene sequence: CDR1 MDHEN, CDR2 SYDVKM. V was clipped by 2 bases and J by 11 bases, with 12 bases between them. CDR3 in amino acids: CASSLSPRVAFF. The CDR3 region has the DNA TGTGCCAGCAGTTTAAGTCCCAGGGTGGCTTTCTTT.

The V and J genes are TRBV19 and TRBJ2-6; no definite D call. With 10 bases removed from V and 1 base from J, the gap between germline ends came to 8 bases. The CDR3 loop spans 13 amino acids. Germline V gives CDR1 LNHDA, CDR2 SQIVND (reference sequence). The CDR3 loop is CATTPSGANVLTF. In DNA, the CDR3 is TGTGCCACGACACCTTCTGGGGCCAACGTCCTGACTTTC.

V usage is TRBV19 and J usage is TRBJ1-2; maybe TRBD1 (5 bases). CDR1 is LNHDA, CDR2 SQIVND, per germline (reference sequence). V lost 6 bases and J lost 5, with 13 bases in between. This CDR3 comprises 13 residues. CDR3 protein: CASRSHRQYGYTF. The CDR3, as DNA: TGTGCCAGTAGATCCCACAGACAGTATGGCTACACCTTC.

Here the CDR3 DNA reads TGTGCCAGTGGGTCAGGTCTGAACACTGAAGCTTTCTTT. It is translated as CASGSGLNTEAFF. The chain has TRBV19 and TRBJ1-1; D ambiguous. Per germline, CDR1 LNHDA and CDR2 SQIVND (reference sequence). Between the trimmed V and J ends, which lost 8 bases and 0 bases, there was a span of 10 bases. This CDR3 has 13 residues.

V gene TRBV12-5 combines with J gene TRBJ2-2, with TRBD2 as a possible D gene (5 bases). The CDR3 extends over 14 amino acids. Germline CDR1 is LGHNT and CDR2 is FRNRAP. With 7 bases removed from V and 1 base from J, the gap between germline ends came to 10 bases. For the CDR3, the DNA is TGTGCTAGTGCCTTCGGGGAGAACACCGGGGAGCTGTTTTTT. Translation gives CASAFGENTGELFF. Looking up the rest from reference TRBV12-5 and TRBJ2-2 gives the full variable domain: DARVTQTPRHKVTEMGQEVTMRCQPILGHNTVFWYRQTMMQGLELLAYFRNRAPLDDSGMPKDRFSAEMPDATLATLKIQPSEPRDSAVYFCASAFGENTGELFFGEGSRLTVL.

This chain links TRBV15 with TRBJ2-7; D unclear. The germline V and J ends were trimmed by 0 bases and 4 bases, with 16 bases remaining between them. The V gene's germline CDR1 is LNHNV and CDR2 YYDKDF (reference sequence). The CDR3 loop spans 16 amino acids. This chain's CDR3 is CATSRDLVGAMYEQYF. In DNA, the CDR3 is TGTGCCACCAGCAGAGATCTTGTAGGAGCCATGTACGAGCAGTACTTC.

This chain links TRBV19 with TRBJ2-4, with TRBD2 matching over 12 bases. Germline assignment: CDR1 LNHDA and CDR2 SQIVND (reference sequence). This CDR3 is built from 16 residues. With V trimmed by 3 bases and J by 3 bases, 3 bases remained unmatched. The DNA for the CDR3 is TGTGCCAGTAGTATGGCTAGCGGGAGGGTCAAAAACATTCAGTACTTC. Residues: CASSMASGRVKNIQYF.

V and J are TRBV5-4 and TRBJ2-1, with D hard to call. V lost 0 bases, J lost 7 bases, and 8 bases lay in between. Germline CDR1 SGHNT, CDR2 YYREEE (reference sequence). This CDR3 contains 13 residues. CDR3 in amino acids: CASSLVSGNEQFF. The CDR3 DNA reads as TGTGCCAGCAGCTTGGTCTCCGGTAATGAGCAGTTCTTC.

The V and J genes are TRBV7-9 and TRBJ1-1; D is undetermined. The germline V gene encodes CDR1 SEHNR and CDR2 FQNEAQ (reference sequence). The CDR3 is 13 amino acids. With 6 bases removed from V and 0 bases from J, the gap between germline ends came to 8 bases. The DNA of the CDR3 is TGTGCCAGCAGTCTATCTTTGAACACTGAAGCTTTCTTT. Residues: CASSLSLNTEAFF.

The J gene is TRBJ2-5, the V gene TRBV19, with D possibly being TRBD1 (8 bases). The CDR3 has 15 amino acids. In germline, CDR1 is LNHDA, CDR2 SQIVND (reference sequence). V lost 8 bases to trimming and J lost 2 bases, with 18 bases between them. The CDR3 loop reads CASREAGGLQETQYF. The CDR3 nucleotides are TGTGCCAGTCGGGAGGCAGGGGGCCTTCAAGAGACCCAGTACTTC.

The J gene is TRBJ2-3, the V gene TRBV9; D is uncertain. CDR3 length: 12 residues. CDR1 and CDR2 from the germline V gene are SGDLS and YYNGEE. V lost 4 bases to trimming and J lost 6 bases, with 9 bases between them. The CDR3 reads CASSFELDTQYF. The CDR3 coding sequence is TGTGCCAGCAGCTTCGAGTTGGATACGCAGTATTTT.

This sequence joins TRBV2 and TRBJ2-7, with 8 nucleotides matching TRBD2. With 7 bases clipped from V and 3 bases from J, the junction kept 11 bases outside the gene matches. CDR3 length: 15 residues. Germline V CDR1 and CDR2: SNHLY, FYNNEI. In DNA form, the CDR3 reads TGTGCCAGCACCTACCCCCCTAGCGGGTACTACGAGCAGTACTTC. Amino acid sequence: CASTYPPSGYYEQYF.